This T cell receptor (beta chain) was sequenced for a study of cytomegalovirus exposure and HLA in healthy donors. 60 Vbeta and 13 Jbeta primers were used in PCR. TCRdb keeps only in-frame clones here, not all; method: immunoSEQ multiplex PCR. The sample lists around 150,000 clones, roughly 80% occurring once. Germline V CDR1 and CDR2: MNHEY, SMNVEV (reference sequence). V was clipped by 0 bases and J by 8 bases, with 11 bases between them. The CDR3 runs to 14 residues. The rearrangement uses TRBV27 and TRBJ2-1; a possible D gene is TRBD1 (6 bases). This receptor was taken from a man aged 35 to 55 in good health and CMV-seronegative. Sequencing was carried out using PBMCs. The CDR3 region is CASSLSAGGDEQFF. The CDR3 DNA sequence: TGTGCCAGCAGTTTATCGGCTGGGGGCGATGAGCAGTTCTTC.